This T cell receptor beta chain was profiled in a study of Graves' ophthalmopathy and Graves' hyperthyroidism. In this sample, this clonotype turned up many times. As yet, its antigen is unknown. Trimming cost V 5 bases and J 6 bases, with 13 bases left between them. The CDR3 consists of 13 residues. Germline loops: CDR1 SEHNR, CDR2 FQNEAQ (reference sequence). Amplification of TCR beta CDR3 regions used RNA transcripts. The first-round RT-PCR employed HTBI primers together with the Qiagen OneStep RT-PCR kit. A multiplex PCR was then performed as the second round. TCRdb ran MiXCR on the multiplex PCR reads and lists one entry per CDR3 protein. The sample has some 380,000 distinct CDR3 sequences, roughly 15% seen once. Study results and limitations: Detection in blood was also observed for most expanded thyroid clonotypes above 0.001 frequency.

Source material: peripheral blood. The sequence derives from a woman aged 18-29 years with stable Graves' hyperthyroidism. The chain uses TRBV7-9 and TRBJ1-1; no clear D. CDR3 nucleotides: TGTGCCAGCAGCAAGGCTGGGTGGCCTGAAGCTTTCTTT. Protein: CASSKAGWPEAFF. The variable domain in full, with the rest retrieved from reference TRBV7-9 and TRBJ1-1, is DTGVSQNPRHKITKRGQNVTFRCDPISEHNRLYWYRQTLGQGPEFLTYFQNEAQLEKSRLLSDRFSAERPKGSFSTLEIQRTEQGDSAMYLCASSKAGWPEAFFGQGTRLTVV.